The subject of this entry is one TCR beta chain. V lost 3 bases, J lost 0 bases, and 9 bases lay in between. The CDR3 extends over 14 amino acids. CDR1 is SQVTM and CDR2 is ANQGSEA in the germline V gene. This sample was included in a study of naive and memory T cell subsets. Both TRBC1 and TRBC2 were covered by a beta constant-region primer of two equimolar oligonucleotides. Ligated cDNA was amplified by four rounds of PCR with nested alpha and beta constant-region primers and SP2. TCRdb analysed the UMI-ligation and nested PCR reads with MiXCR anew, one entry per CDR3 protein. There are 120,000 or so distinct CDR3 sequences in the sample; 35% to 40% occur only once, and approximately 0.9% lies in the top ten.

The receptor comes from a human donor in good health. Sequenced sample: central memory CD4+ T cells from blood. The chain joins TRBV29-1 to TRBJ2-1; D gene ambiguous. The CDR3 reads CSVDTMSSYNEQFF. The DNA for the CDR3 is TGCAGCGTTGACACCATGAGCTCCTACAATGAGCAGTTCTTC.